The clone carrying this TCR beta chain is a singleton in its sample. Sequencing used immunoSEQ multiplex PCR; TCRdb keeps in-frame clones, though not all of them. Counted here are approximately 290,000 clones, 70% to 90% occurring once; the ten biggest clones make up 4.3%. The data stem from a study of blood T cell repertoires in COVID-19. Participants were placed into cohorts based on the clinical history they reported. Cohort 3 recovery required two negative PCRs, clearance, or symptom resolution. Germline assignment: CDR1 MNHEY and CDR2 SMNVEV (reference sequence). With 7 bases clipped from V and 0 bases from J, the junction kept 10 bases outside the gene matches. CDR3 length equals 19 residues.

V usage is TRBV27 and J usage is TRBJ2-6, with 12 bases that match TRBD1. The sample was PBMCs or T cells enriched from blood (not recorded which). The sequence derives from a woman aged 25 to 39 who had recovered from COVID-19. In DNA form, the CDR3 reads TGTGCCAGCATGGGGGACAGGGGGCTGTTGGACTCTGGGGCCAACGTCCTGACTTTC. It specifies CASMGDRGLLDSGANVLTF.